This TCR beta chain was recorded in a study of cytomegalovirus exposure and HLA in healthy donors listed by TCRdb under 2017. Some background on the complete study: An earlier analysis of some 600 of the donors reported over 250 Gb of sequence data and around 110 million unique TCR beta sequences obtained from some 200 million T cells. An early release covering 500 to 750 HLA-typed donors comprised 300 to 350 gigabases of sequencing data and tens of millions of unique TCR sequences. To study patterns of TCR occurrence, a later analysis re-analyzed previously published TCR beta repertoires from 550 to 800 donors and added high-resolution HLA genotyping. Roughly 5 DR-DQ haplotypes were treated as single units for association and clustering because of strong linkage in the cohort. An earlier analysis of around 580 of the donors used high-throughput TCR beta sequencing to judge whether each TCR beta V gene segment behaved as functional or pseudogenic. To predict cytomegalovirus infection status, the study brought together high-throughput TCR immunosequencing, statistical association of individual TCRs with disease status, and machine learning. The study aimed to test whether signatures of past pathogen exposure could be identified by cataloging public T cell receptors. Every repertoire in the discovery cohort had been generated on one and the same sequencing platform. In a later genetic analysis, genome-wide SNP genotypes for about three fifths of the 666 donors were used, and that subset was treated as a discovery cohort. Both class I and class II loci were covered by HLA typing, at four-digit resolution. The T cell repertoires of several hundred subjects were profiled by immunosequencing and related to cytomegalovirus serostatus. Donor age, sex, ethnicity and CMV serostatus were compiled alongside the repertoire data. In addition to the first cohort of several hundred subjects, a separate validation cohort of under 150 different subjects was used. Rather than drawing on any new phenotypic data, the later analysis identified candidate immune exposures from TCR beta sequences and the way those sequences occurred across donors. The number of donors typed differed by locus, with roughly 620-630 for A, B, C, DRB1 and DQB1, approximately 500 for DQA1, approximately 570 for DPA1, and 472 for DPB1. Across about 370 genotyped donors of the cohort, an average of approximately 240,000 unique TCR beta nucleotide sequences per donor were sequenced, and roughly 17% of those sequences were non-productive. Of the roughly 410 genotyped donors, 65% to 90% were placed in the genetic ancestry cluster associated with self-reported Caucasian donors.

Library preparation was by the immunoSEQ multiplex PCR assay. For the multiplex PCR, a mixture combining 60 forward primers for TCR Vbeta segments and 13 reverse primers for TCR Jbeta segments was used. The CDR3 region of rearranged TCR beta genes was amplified from genomic DNA with a multiplex PCR assay. The amplified TCR beta libraries were sequenced on the Illumina HiSeq System as 87-base-pair reads. Regarding the original processing steps: A later analysis counted 65 million to 90 million unique TCR beta chains across the 550 to 700 repertoires, and some 12 million of these chains were shared by at least two donors. Raw reads were error-corrected and collapsed into unique sequences by a nearest-neighbor algorithm in which closely related sequences were merged to remove PCR and sequencing errors. CDR3 sequences were aligned to IMGT reference sequences to assign V, D and J gene segments. Each retained sequence needed at least a six-nucleotide match to both a V gene segment and a J gene segment. Rearrangements were called productive when the CDR3 lacked stop codons and stayed in frame with V and J; all others were non-productive. Following IMGT convention, CDR3 was defined as the stretch from the second conserved V-encoded cysteine up to the conserved J-encoded phenylalanine. In an earlier analysis of around 540 of the donors, sequences lacking an unambiguous match to a single V gene segment were excluded. In an earlier analysis of a few hundred of the donors, V segments were called functional above 56.7% productive rearrangements and were called segregating when the between-donor standard deviation exceeded 5%. A statistical classification framework was built to diagnose cytomegalovirus status from the catalog of TCR beta chain sequences. In a later analysis, TCR nucleotide sequences were compared against IMGT/GENE-DB human TR gene sequences so that V and J genes could be assigned. In a later analysis, CDR3 sequences and most-parsimonious VDJ recombination scenarios were assigned using the TCRdist pipeline. In a later analysis, each TCR beta chain was defined by its CDR3 amino acid sequence together with its V-gene family, and reads without a unique V-gene family were excluded. As a way to deal with suspected cross-contamination and a sequencing artifact, a later analysis dropped more than 500 nucleotide sequences that were highly shared and had low generation probability. In a later analysis, a clonal expansion index for each public chain was calculated from normalized within-repertoire ranks of inferred template counts. In a later analysis, generation probabilities were computed using a VDJ recombination model fitted to out-of-frame rearrangements, and the results were checked against IGoR. In a later analysis, TCR-TCR, TCR-HLA and TCR-CMV co-occurrence was scored with hypergeometric tests, and a repertoire-size bias correction was applied to TCR pairs. False discovery rates were estimated in a later analysis by permuting HLA or CMV assignments 20 times. In a later analysis, co-occurring TCRs were grouped with DBSCAN, and TCRdist sequence similarity was added when clustering was performed within HLA-allele-positive subsets. Repertoires with fewer than 30,000 or more than 120,000 public chains were left out of co-occurrence clustering, as were about 5 repertoires with anomalous nucleotide sharing. This immuneACCESS table, as held by TCRdb, lists in-frame sequences with V and J called but not all clones. Of the missing ones, under half trace to an unresolved V gene in checked studies; the others have no known cause. The V and J calls and the clone size are those of that table, but D and trimming were determined from the DNA. This sample has 200,000 to 250,000 clones in its table, and 65% to 90% of those were observed once. The top ten clones comprise roughly 1.3% of the sample.

The cohort consisted of 666 healthy bone marrow donors. Cohort members were all nominally healthy when sampled, although unrecorded immune exposures were likely present. The donor was CMV seronegative and belonged to the group of 352 seronegative cohort members. Each donor provided a peripheral blood sample, and peripheral blood mononuclear cells were used for TCR beta sequencing. The Qiagen DNeasy Blood Extraction Kit was used to extract genomic DNA from the blood cell samples. Summary of the overall study and its limitations: In a later genetic analysis, a missense DCLRE1C variant was associated with V-gene and J-gene trimming of TCR beta chains, and the association was replicated in an independent cohort. In vitro tests confirmed that three of the cytomegalovirus-associated TCR beta chains recognize cytomegalovirus antigens. Most CMV-associated TCR beta chains appeared to be HLA-restricted in a later analysis, and the HLA associations seemed to be driven largely by CMV exposure. Because HLA typing was missing for some donors at each locus, association tests included only the typed subset. In a later genetic analysis, fewer N-insertions in productive TCRs were reported among donors in an Asian-associated ancestry cluster than the approximately 630-donor mean. The only immune exposure information available for the cohort was CMV serostatus. The study gave a list of 150 to 200 TCR beta chains associated with cytomegalovirus. In a later analysis, around 17,000 TCR beta sequences were associated with specific HLA alleles at a false discovery rate of 0.05. Approximately 18 rarely observed V segments, including chromosome 9 orphons, were excluded from the earlier analysis of some 590 of the donors because counts were too low. Across donors, most TCR sequences were observed very rarely, whereas some public TCRs were present in many individuals. According to a later analysis, TCR association rates differed among HLA loci, with DRB1 alleles showing the most associated TCRs and HLA-C alleles showing the fewest. A later analysis reported that several top co-occurrence clusters appeared linked to parvovirus B19, influenza, CMV and Epstein-Barr virus. Assigning TCR associations to individual alleles was difficult when HLA alleles, especially DR and DQ, strongly co-occurred. A further reported finding was that TCR beta sequences accurately predicted the HLA-A and HLA-B alleles for most subjects in the first cohort. The authors suggested that the approach could potentially be generalized to other disease states and immunological phenotypes. Correlated functional status among segregating V segments might reflect linkage disequilibrium, but an unknown experimental factor could not be ruled out. Broadly in line with IMGT annotations, most TCR beta V segments showed up in productive rearrangements about 87% or about 30% of the time in an earlier analysis of under 700 of the donors. Compared with equally common non-associated chains, HLA-associated TCR beta chains in a later analysis were more clonally expanded and had lower generation probabilities. The classifier was reported to diagnose cytomegalovirus status with high specificity and sensitivity in both the original and validation cohorts. Some IMGT-functional V segments, including TRBV6-2 and TRBV6-3, could not be told apart with the 87-base-pair reads, so those segments were excluded. Sequencing depth was assumed to be roughly uniform across donors in the presence/absence analyses, though that assumption may not hold. This cohort had only TCR beta chains sequenced, and the lack of alpha or paired-chain data limited which features could be detected. A group of highly shared sequence variants was considered likely to be a technical artifact of the sequencing pipeline.

Of note for this clone: There is no known antigen for this receptor. No quality values exist for individual bases; no much larger clone is one base distant.

CDR1 and CDR2 are drawn from the germline V gene: SGHRS, YFSETQ. V sheds 5 bases and J sheds 1 base, leaving 12 bases between their ends. The CDR3, cysteine through phenylalanine, is 14 amino acids long. Left in the record is the CDR3 DNA by itself, 42 bases read in frame from the first base. The V gene is TRBV5-1 and the J gene is TRBJ1-1; no D gene call is confident. The sample consisted of PBMCs. The TCR originated in a girl aged 5-17 years in good health and CMV-seronegative. CDR3 region: CASRGRGENTEAFF. The bases read TGCGCCAGCAGGGGTCGCGGAGAGAACACTGAAGCTTTCTTT.